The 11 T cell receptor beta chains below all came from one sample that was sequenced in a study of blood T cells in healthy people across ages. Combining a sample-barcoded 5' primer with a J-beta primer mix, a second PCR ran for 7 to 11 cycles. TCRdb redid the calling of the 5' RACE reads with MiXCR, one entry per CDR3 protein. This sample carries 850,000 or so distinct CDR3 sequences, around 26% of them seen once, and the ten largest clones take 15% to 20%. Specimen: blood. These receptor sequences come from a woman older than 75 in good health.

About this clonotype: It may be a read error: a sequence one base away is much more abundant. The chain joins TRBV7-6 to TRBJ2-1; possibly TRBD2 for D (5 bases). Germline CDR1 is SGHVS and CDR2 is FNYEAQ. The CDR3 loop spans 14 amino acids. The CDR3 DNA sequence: TGTGTCAGCAGCTACCCGAACTCGGGGAATGAGCAGTTCTTC. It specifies CVSSYPNSGNEQFF.

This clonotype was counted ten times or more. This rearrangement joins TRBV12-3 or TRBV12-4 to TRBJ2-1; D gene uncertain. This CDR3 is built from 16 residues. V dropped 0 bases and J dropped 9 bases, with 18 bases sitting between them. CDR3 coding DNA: TGTGCCAGCAGTTTAGCGAGAGCCGTGAGGTTAAGTGAGCAGTTCTTC. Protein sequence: CASSLARAVRLSEQFF.

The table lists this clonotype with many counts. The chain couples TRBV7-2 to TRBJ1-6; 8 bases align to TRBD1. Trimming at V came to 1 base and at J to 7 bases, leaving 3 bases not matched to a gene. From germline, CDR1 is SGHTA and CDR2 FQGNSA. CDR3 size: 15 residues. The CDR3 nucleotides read TGTGCCAGCAGCTTAGTACGGACAGGGAATTCACCCCTCCACTTT. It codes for CASSLVRTGNSPLHF.

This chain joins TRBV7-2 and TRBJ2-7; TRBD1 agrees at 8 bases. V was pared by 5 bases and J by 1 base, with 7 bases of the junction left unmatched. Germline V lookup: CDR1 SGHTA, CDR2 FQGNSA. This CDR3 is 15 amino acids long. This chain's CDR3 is CASSEGTGPSYEQYF. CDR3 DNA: TGTGCCAGCAGCGAAGGGACAGGTCCTTCCTACGAGCAGTACTTC.

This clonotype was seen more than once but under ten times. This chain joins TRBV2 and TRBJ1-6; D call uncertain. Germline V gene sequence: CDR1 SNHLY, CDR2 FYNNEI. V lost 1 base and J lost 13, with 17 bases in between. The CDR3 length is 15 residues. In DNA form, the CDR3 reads TGTGCCAGCAGTGAAGTTACAGCGGGAGGAAGGCCCCTCCACTTT. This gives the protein CASSEVTAGGRPLHF.

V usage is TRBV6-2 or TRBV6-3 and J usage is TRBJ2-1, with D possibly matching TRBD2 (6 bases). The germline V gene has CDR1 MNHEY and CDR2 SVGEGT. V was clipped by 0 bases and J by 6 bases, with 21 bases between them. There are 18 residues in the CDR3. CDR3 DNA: TGTGCCAGCAGTTACTCTTCTCTGCCTTGGGGAGGTTCCAATGAGCAGTTCTTC. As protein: CASSYSSLPWGGSNEQFF.

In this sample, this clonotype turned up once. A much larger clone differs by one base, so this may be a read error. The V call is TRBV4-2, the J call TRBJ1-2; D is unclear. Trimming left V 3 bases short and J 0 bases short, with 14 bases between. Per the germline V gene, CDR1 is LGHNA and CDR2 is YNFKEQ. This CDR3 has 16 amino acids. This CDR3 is CASSQEVQSANYGYTF. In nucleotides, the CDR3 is TGTGCCAGCAGCCAGGAAGTACAGAGCGCTAACTATGGCTACACCTTC.

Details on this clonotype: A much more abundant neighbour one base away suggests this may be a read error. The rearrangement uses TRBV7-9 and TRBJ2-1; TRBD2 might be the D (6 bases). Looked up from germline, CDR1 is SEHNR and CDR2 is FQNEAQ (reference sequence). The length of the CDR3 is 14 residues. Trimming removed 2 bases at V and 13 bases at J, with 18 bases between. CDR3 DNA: TGTGCCAGCAGCTTACCCTGGACGGGAGAGACCCAGTTCTTC. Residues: CASSLPWTGETQFF.

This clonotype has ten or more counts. CDR3 sequence: CASSLGTLKREKLFF. DNA for the CDR3: TGTGCCAGCAGCCTTGGGACCCTCAAGAGGGAAAAACTGTTTTTT. V usage is TRBV7-2 and J usage is TRBJ1-4, with D possibly being TRBD1 (5 bases). Germline V gene data show CDR1 as SGHTA and CDR2 as FQGNSA. Deletions cut 5 bases from V and 8 bases from J, with 18 bases between. The CDR3 has 15 amino acids.

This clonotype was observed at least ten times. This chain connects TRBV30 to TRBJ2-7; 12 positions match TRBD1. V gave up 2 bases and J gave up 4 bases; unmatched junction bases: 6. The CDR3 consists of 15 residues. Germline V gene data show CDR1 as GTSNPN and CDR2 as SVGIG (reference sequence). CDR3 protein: CAWSPGTGGMYEQYF. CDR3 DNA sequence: TGTGCCTGGAGTCCCGGGACAGGGGGCATGTACGAGCAGTACTTC.

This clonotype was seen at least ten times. CDR3 amino acids: CSAMSGGSYEQYF. The CDR3 coding sequence is TGCAGTGCTATGTCGGGGGGCTCCTACGAGCAGTACTTC. The chain carries TRBV20-1 and TRBJ2-7; 7 nucleotides align to TRBD2. This CDR3 is built from 13 residues. Germline-derived CDR1 and CDR2 are DFQATT and SNEGSKA (reference sequence). Trimming at V came to 4 bases and at J to 0 bases, leaving 3 bases not matched to a gene.